This TCR beta chain was retrieved from a study of CD8 T cells in ankylosing spondylitis (dated 2017 in TCRdb). For the study in its entirety: T cell receptor beta repertoires were profiled in healthy donors and ankylosing spondylitis patients so that disease-linked TCR variants could be found. The full study cohort comprised 20 to 30 ankylosing spondylitis patients and some 110 healthy donors. Samples of peripheral blood were taken, and for ankylosing spondylitis patients, synovial fluid was collected as well.

Sequencing took place on an Illumina HiSeq 2500. Quantitative 5'-RACE with molecular barcodes was the method used to prepare the TCR beta libraries. In the paper's pipeline: Disease-linked TCR variants were identified with a new computational method built on a probabilistic model of VDJ rearrangement. The raw public data were reprocessed by TCRdb itself: fastp quality trimming at Q25, MiXCR clonotype calling, in-frame beta chains only. Entries that share a CDR3 protein sequence are merged under the most common genes and DNA. These V and J calls originate from TCRdb's pipeline instead of the authors' own analysis. This sample gives 240,000 or so distinct CDR3 sequences in total; around 10% of them show up just once. Of the sample, under 7% is held by the ten largest clones. Summary of the overall study and its limitations: A CD8+ phenotype was shown by the disease-linked clones, which were found at relatively low frequencies in peripheral blood. A TCR beta motif made up of eight highly homologous amino acid variants appeared to be characteristic of blood from ankylosing spondylitis patients. Some of the motif variants had been reported before in the synovial fluid and blood of reactive arthritis patients, a finding that suggests common disease-initiation mechanisms. The disease-linked clones were reported as significantly enriched in matched synovial fluid samples from ankylosing spondylitis patients.

The CDR3 covers 15 residues, taking in both the cysteine and the phenylalanine. Only the CDR3 DNA stays, 45 bases, in frame from base 1. The CDR1 and CDR2 encoded by the germline V gene (reference sequence) are LGHDT and YNNKEL. V and J are truncated by 4 bases and 6 bases respectively, leaving an intervening sequence of 16 bases. On this clonotype: Its antigen remains undetermined. No much larger clone exists at a distance of one base, and base qualities are not known.

The TCR comes from a male donor with ankylosing spondylitis or in good health (not recorded which). Sequencing was performed on blood, either unsorted or a sorted T cell fraction (not recorded which). The chain couples TRBV3-1 to TRBJ2-4, with the identity of the D gene unclear. The nucleotide sequence reads TGTGCCAGCAGCCTGGACGTCTTTCGTGGAAACATTCAGTACTTC. Its protein product is CASSLDVFRGNIQYF.